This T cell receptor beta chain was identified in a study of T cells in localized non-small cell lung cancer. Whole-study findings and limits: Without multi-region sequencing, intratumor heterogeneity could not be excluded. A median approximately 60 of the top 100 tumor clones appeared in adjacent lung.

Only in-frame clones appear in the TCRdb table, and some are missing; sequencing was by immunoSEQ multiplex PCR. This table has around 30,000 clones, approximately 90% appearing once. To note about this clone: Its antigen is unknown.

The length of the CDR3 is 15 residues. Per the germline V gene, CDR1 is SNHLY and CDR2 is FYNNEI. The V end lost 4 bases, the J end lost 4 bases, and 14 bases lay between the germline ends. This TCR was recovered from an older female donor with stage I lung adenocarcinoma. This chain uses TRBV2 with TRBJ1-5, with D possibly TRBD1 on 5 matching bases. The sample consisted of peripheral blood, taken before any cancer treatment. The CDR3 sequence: CASSATTDRNQPQHF. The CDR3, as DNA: TGTGCCAGCAGTGCCACGACAGATCGTAATCAGCCCCAGCATTTT.